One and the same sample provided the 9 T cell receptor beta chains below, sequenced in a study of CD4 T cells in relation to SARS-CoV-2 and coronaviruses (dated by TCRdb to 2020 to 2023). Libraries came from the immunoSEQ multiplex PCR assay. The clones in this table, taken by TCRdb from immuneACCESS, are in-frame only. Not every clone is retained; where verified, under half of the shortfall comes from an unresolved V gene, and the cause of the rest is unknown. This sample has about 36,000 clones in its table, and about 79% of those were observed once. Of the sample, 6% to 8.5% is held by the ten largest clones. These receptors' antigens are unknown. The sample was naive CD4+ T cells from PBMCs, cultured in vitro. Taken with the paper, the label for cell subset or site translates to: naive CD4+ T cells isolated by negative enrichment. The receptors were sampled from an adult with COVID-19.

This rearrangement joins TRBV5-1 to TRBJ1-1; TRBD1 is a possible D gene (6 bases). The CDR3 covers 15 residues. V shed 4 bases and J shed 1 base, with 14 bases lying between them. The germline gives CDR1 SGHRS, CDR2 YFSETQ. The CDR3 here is CASSDSGAQNTEAFF. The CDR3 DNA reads TGCGCCAGCAGCGATTCGGGGGCGCAGAACACTGAAGCTTTCTTT.

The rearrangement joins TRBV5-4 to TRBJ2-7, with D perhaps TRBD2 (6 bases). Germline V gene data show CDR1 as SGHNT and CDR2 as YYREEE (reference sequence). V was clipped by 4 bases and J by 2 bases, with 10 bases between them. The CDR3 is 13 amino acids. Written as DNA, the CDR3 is TGTGCCAGCAGCCGGGACTTAACCTACGAGCAGTACTTC. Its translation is CASSRDLTYEQYF. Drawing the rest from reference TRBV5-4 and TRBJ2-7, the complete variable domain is ETGVTQSPTHLIKTRGQQVTLRCSSQSGHNTVSWYQQALGQGPQFIFQYYREEENGRGNFPPRFSGLQFPNYSSELNVNALELDDSALYLCASSRDLTYEQYFGPGTRLTVT.

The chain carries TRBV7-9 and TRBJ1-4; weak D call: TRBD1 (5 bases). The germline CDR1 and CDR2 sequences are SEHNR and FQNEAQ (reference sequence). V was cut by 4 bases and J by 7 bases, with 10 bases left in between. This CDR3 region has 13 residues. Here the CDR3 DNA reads TGTGCCAGCAGCTCCCGGGGCGGTGAAAAACTGTTTTTT. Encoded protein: CASSSRGGEKLFF.

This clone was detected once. The CDR3 DNA reads as TGTGCCAGCAGTTTCCAGGAAGGACAGGGGCGGTACTTC. The encoded protein is CASSFQEGQGRYF. The gene calls are TRBV28 and TRBJ2-7; 9 bases map to TRBD1. Trimming removed 3 bases from V and 12 bases from J; junction bases left unmatched: 9. There are 13 residues in the CDR3. Looked up from germline, CDR1 is MDHEN and CDR2 is SYDVKM.

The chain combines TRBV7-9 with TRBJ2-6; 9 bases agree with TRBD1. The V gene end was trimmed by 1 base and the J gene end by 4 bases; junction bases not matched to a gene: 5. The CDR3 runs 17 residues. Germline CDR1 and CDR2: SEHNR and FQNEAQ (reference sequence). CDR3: CASSLGTGVTGANVLTF. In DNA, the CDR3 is TGTGCCAGCAGCTTAGGGACAGGGGTCACAGGGGCCAACGTCCTGACTTTC.

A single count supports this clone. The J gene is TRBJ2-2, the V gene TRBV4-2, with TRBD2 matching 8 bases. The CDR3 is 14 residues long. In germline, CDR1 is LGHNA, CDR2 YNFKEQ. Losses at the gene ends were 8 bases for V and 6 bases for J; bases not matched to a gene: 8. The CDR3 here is CASGTGGSPGELFF. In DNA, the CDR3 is TGTGCCAGCGGGACGGGAGGGAGTCCCGGGGAGCTGTTTTTT.

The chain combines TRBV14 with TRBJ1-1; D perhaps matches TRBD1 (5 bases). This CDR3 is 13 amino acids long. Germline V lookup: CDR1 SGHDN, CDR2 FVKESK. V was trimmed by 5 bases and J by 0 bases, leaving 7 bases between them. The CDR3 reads CASSTQVNTEAFF. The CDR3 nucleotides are TGTGCCAGCAGCACACAGGTGAACACTGAAGCTTTCTTT.

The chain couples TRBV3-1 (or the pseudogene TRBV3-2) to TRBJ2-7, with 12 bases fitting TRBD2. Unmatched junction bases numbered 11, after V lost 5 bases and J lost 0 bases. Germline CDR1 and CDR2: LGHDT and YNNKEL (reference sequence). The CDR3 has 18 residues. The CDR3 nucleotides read TGTGCCAGCAGCGCAAGGACTAGCGGGATTAGGAGCTCCTACGAGCAGTACTTC. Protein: CASSARTSGIRSSYEQYF.

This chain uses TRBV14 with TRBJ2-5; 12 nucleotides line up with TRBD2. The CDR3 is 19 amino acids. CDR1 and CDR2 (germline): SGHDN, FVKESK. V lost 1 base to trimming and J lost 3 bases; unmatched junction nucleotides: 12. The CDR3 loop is CASSQAPWASGRVEETQYF. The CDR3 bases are TGTGCCAGCAGCCAAGCTCCTTGGGCTAGCGGGAGGGTAGAAGAGACCCAGTACTTC.